This T cell receptor beta chain was identified during a study of beta chain features in type 1 diabetes. cDNA synthesis used the whole RNA isolate, giving expressed TCRB sequences. TCRdb keeps only in-frame clones here, not all; method: immunoSEQ multiplex PCR. The data hold 810,000 or so clones, with 15% to 20% observed a single time. A single heparinised blood sample, averaging approximately 116 mL, was obtained per donor. Sorting based on CD45RO/CCR7/CD25/CD127/CD95/CD27 separated CD4+ naive, central memory, regulatory and stem cell-like memory cells. Study-wide results and caveats: For patients, the naive, central memory and Treg TCRB repertoires appeared more alike than for healthy donors. More deletions and fewer insertions at VDJ junctions were seen in type 1 diabetes patients.

This clone came up a few times. The antigen is undetermined. The length of the CDR3 is 15 residues. Trimming removed 3 bases at V and 7 bases at J, with 18 bases between. Germline-derived CDR1 and CDR2 are PRHDT and FYEKMQ (reference sequence). Sequencing was carried out using naive CD4+ T cells from blood. The rearrangement joins TRBV13 to TRBJ1-2; D is unclear. This sequence originates from a woman under 30 in good health. The CDR3 coding sequence is TGTGCCAGCAGCTTTTCGCCGACGACCGTGGGTGGCTACACCTTC. It is translated as CASSFSPTTVGGYTF.